The 29 T cell receptor beta chains given below trace back to one sample, sequenced in a study of T-cell memory formation after mild COVID-19. TCRdb re-called the 5' RACE reads with MiXCR, one entry per CDR3 protein. The profile shows over 450,000 distinct CDR3 sequences, approximately 20% of them singletons. The sample taken for sequencing was PBMCs or a T cell subset sorted from them (not recorded which). Every receptor here comes from an adult woman who had mild COVID-19 (a few samples of this study predate the infection). Cell type and time point are not known.

This clonotype was counted a few times. The chain links TRBV9 to TRBJ2-2; 12 nucleotides line up with TRBD1. Unmatched junction bases numbered 7, after V lost 3 bases and J lost 7 bases. CDR1 and CDR2 from the germline V gene are SGDLS and YYNGEE. The CDR3 sequence is 16 residues long. The CDR3 nucleotides read TGTGCCAGCAGCGCACCGGGACAGGGGGCCGGCGGGGAGCTGTTTTTT. This gives the protein CASSAPGQGAGGELFF.

This clonotype was observed at least ten times. This chain joins TRBV24-1 and TRBJ2-3; D is unresolved. There are 16 residues in the CDR3. Germline values: CDR1 KGHDR, CDR2 SFDVKD. The V end was cut by 4 bases, the J end by 2 bases, with 15 bases between. This chain's CDR3 is CATSDTLTTYTDTQYF. CDR3 bases: TGTGCCACCAGTGACACACTGACAACCTACACAGATACGCAGTATTTT.

In its sample, this clonotype was seen many times. This sequence joins TRBV18 and TRBJ2-7; 7 bases are a match to TRBD2. CDR3 length equals 12 residues. Germline trimming cut 5 bases from V and 5 bases from J; bases unmatched to any gene: 3. Germline V CDR1 and CDR2: KGHSH, LQKENI. CDR3: CASSGGRDEQYF. CDR3 sequence (DNA): TGTGCCAGCTCAGGAGGGAGGGACGAGCAGTACTTC.

The V gene is TRBV7-6, the J gene TRBJ2-5; 9 nucleotides agree with TRBD1. Germline lookup yields CDR1 SGHVS and CDR2 FNYEAQ. This CDR3 is 12 amino acids long. V lost 9 bases to trimming and J lost 5 bases; unmatched junction nucleotides: 4. The CDR3 bases are TGTGCCAGTGGGACAGGGATTGAGACCCAGTACTTC. As protein: CASGTGIETQYF.

The chain recombines TRBV20-1 with TRBJ2-5; 10 bases match TRBD2. CDR3 length equals 17 residues. Germline loops: CDR1 DFQATT, CDR2 SNEGSKA (reference sequence). With V trimmed by 6 bases and J by 3 bases, 16 bases remained unmatched. The CDR3 loop is CSAEPALAGVREETQYF. In DNA form, the CDR3 reads TGCAGTGCCGAACCAGCGCTAGCGGGAGTAAGGGAAGAGACCCAGTACTTC.

The CDR3 region has the DNA TGTGCCAGCAGCCGAGCAGGTGTTTTGAACACTGAAGCTTTCTTT. It translates to CASSRAGVLNTEAFF. The rearrangement links TRBV5-6 to TRBJ1-1; no clear D gene. Germline V gives CDR1 SGHDT, CDR2 YYEEEE. This CDR3 spans 15 amino acids. Trimming cost V 4 bases and J 0 bases, with 13 bases left between them.

The chain couples TRBV7-9 to TRBJ2-7, with no clear D. V shed 3 bases and J shed 3 bases, with 18 bases lying between them. Per germline, CDR1 SEHNR and CDR2 FQNEAQ (reference sequence). The CDR3 consists of 16 residues. The CDR3 sequence: CASSFDLGDLNYEQYF. The CDR3 DNA sequence: TGTGCCAGCAGCTTTGATCTAGGCGACCTAAACTACGAGCAGTACTTC.

This chain links TRBV19 with TRBJ1-2, with D uncertain. Trimming took 7 bases from V and 6 from J, leaving 12 bases between them. The CDR3 extends over 12 amino acids. Germline V gene sequence: CDR1 LNHDA, CDR2 SQIVND (reference sequence). The CDR3 DNA is TGTGCCAGTAAAGACGGGTGGGATGGCTACACCTTC. Residues: CASKDGWDGYTF.

This clonotype occurred a few times. The chain joins TRBV25-1 to TRBJ2-1; D unclear. Germline values: CDR1 MGHDK, CDR2 SYGVNS. The CDR3 runs to 15 residues. V dropped 3 bases and J dropped 7 bases, with 16 bases sitting between them. The CDR3 sequence: CASSEPGPEANEQFF. CDR3 nucleotides: TGTGCCAGCAGTGAGCCGGGCCCCGAGGCGAATGAGCAGTTCTTC.

In its sample, this clonotype was seen a few times. The rearrangement uses TRBV11-2 and TRBJ2-6; D unresolved. Per the germline V gene, CDR1 is SGHAT and CDR2 is FQNNGV. Trimming pared 9 bases from V and 4 bases from J, leaving 10 bases between. The CDR3 loop spans 13 amino acids. CDR3 DNA sequence: TGTGCCAGTGCTAAAGTGGGGGCCAACGTCCTGACTTTC. Translated: CASAKVGANVLTF.

The chain links TRBV7-6 to TRBJ2-6, with TRBD1 matching 12 bases. The CDR3 is 19 residues long. Germline-derived CDR1 and CDR2 are SGHVS and FNYEAQ. Trimming at V came to 2 bases and at J to 4 bases, leaving 9 bases not matched to a gene. DNA for the CDR3: TGTGCCAGCAGCTTACCGGGACAGGGGGCCTCGCGGGGGGCCAACGTCCTGACTTTC. This codes for CASSLPGQGASRGANVLTF.

This clonotype has more than one count but fewer than ten. J is TRBJ2-7 and V is TRBV2; TRBD1 matches 10 bases. Germline CDR1 and CDR2: SNHLY and FYNNEI. The CDR3 loop spans 13 amino acids. Trimming cost V 8 bases and J 4 bases; bases outside gene matches: 5. The CDR3 is CASGEGQGYEQYF. CDR3 nucleotide sequence: TGTGCCAGCGGAGAGGGACAGGGGTACGAGCAGTACTTC.

The chain links TRBV24-1 to TRBJ2-2; D uncertain. Trimming cost V 9 bases and J 8 bases, with 9 bases left between them. CDR3 length: 11 residues. Germline-derived CDR1 and CDR2 are KGHDR and SFDVKD. As DNA, the CDR3 is TGTGCCACCGTCCATGGTGGGGAGCTGTTTTTT. The encoded protein is CATVHGGELFF.

This chain links TRBV20-1 with TRBJ1-5; 8 nucleotides match TRBD1. CDR1 and CDR2 from the germline V gene are DFQATT and SNEGSKA (reference sequence). V lost 6 bases to trimming and J lost 7 bases; unmatched junction nucleotides: 8. The CDR3 length is 13 residues. The CDR3: CSARDRRQQPQHF. CDR3 in DNA: TGCAGTGCGAGGGACAGGCGTCAACAGCCCCAGCATTTT.

This clonotype was counted between two and nine times. The chain recombines TRBV6-2 or TRBV6-3 with TRBJ2-7; perhaps TRBD1 as D (6 bases). CDR1 and CDR2 from the germline V gene are MNHEY and SVGEGT. The CDR3 is 15 amino acids. The V and J ends lost 6 bases and 3 bases respectively, with 18 bases between them. DNA of the CDR3: TGTGCCAGCAGGCTACAACCGGGACACTACTACGAGCAGTACTTC. Amino acid sequence: CASRLQPGHYYEQYF.

This clonotype appeared many times. The rearrangement links TRBV7-9 to TRBJ2-4; a possible D gene is TRBD1 (6 bases). Between the trimmed V and J ends, which lost 5 bases and 8 bases, there was a span of 19 bases. From germline, CDR1 is SEHNR and CDR2 FQNEAQ (reference sequence). This CDR3 is built from 15 residues. As DNA, the CDR3 is TGTGCCAGCAGCCGGACAGAGGAATTCGGAGACATTCAGTACTTC. This translates into CASSRTEEFGDIQYF.

J is TRBJ2-7 and V is TRBV5-5; D is unresolved. The CDR3 has 13 amino acids. The V end lost 1 base, the J end lost 4 bases, and 9 bases lay between the germline ends. Germline V CDR1 and CDR2: SGHKS, YYEKEE (reference sequence). CDR3: CASSLMWLYEQYF. CDR3 sequence (DNA): TGTGCCAGCAGCTTGATGTGGTTATACGAGCAGTACTTC.

This clonotype has more than one count but fewer than ten. The V call is TRBV30, the J call TRBJ2-6; D uncertain. The CDR3 runs to 19 residues. Trimming shortened V by 3 bases and J by 0 bases, and 21 bases separated the two germline ends. In germline, CDR1 is GTSNPN, CDR2 SVGIG (reference sequence). This CDR3 is CAWSPDRVRMISGANVLTF. As DNA, the CDR3 is TGTGCCTGGAGCCCCGATAGGGTCAGGATGATCTCTGGGGCCAACGTCCTGACTTTC.

The V and J genes are TRBV7-3 and TRBJ2-1; 11 bases align to TRBD2. The CDR3 has 16 residues. Germline CDR1 SGHTA, CDR2 FQGTGA. The V gene end was trimmed by 3 bases and the J gene end by 9 bases; junction bases not matched to a gene: 10. The CDR3 protein is CASSFSSGRPTVEQFF. CDR3 nucleotides: TGTGCCAGCAGCTTTTCTAGCGGGAGGCCAACAGTTGAGCAGTTCTTC.

The V and J genes are TRBV29-1 and TRBJ2-5; 7 positions agree with TRBD2. With 5 bases clipped from V and 3 bases from J, the junction kept 6 bases outside the gene matches. This CDR3 is built from 13 residues. Germline V gene data show CDR1 as SQVTM and CDR2 as ANQGSEA. The CDR3: CSVTNGTKETQYF. As DNA, the CDR3 is TGCAGCGTTACAAACGGGACTAAAGAGACCCAGTACTTC.

This chain uses TRBV15 with TRBJ2-5; maybe TRBD1 (6 bases). With 3 bases removed from V and 2 bases from J, the gap between germline ends came to 10 bases. This CDR3 has 14 amino acids. Germline values: CDR1 LNHNV, CDR2 YYDKDF (reference sequence). The CDR3 spells CATSSRDKQETQYF. The DNA for the CDR3 is TGTGCCACCAGCAGCAGGGACAAACAAGAGACCCAGTACTTC.

This clonotype was counted a few times. CDR3: CASSLRGSGGELFF. The CDR3 DNA reads as TGTGCCAGCAGCTTACGGGGGTCCGGCGGGGAGCTGTTTTTT. The rearrangement joins TRBV7-7 to TRBJ2-2; D is perhaps TRBD2 (6 bases). Trimming pared 2 bases from V and 7 bases from J, leaving 11 bases between. The CDR3 is 14 residues long. Germline loops: CDR1 SSHAT, CDR2 FNYEAQ (reference sequence). The full variable domain, in which reference TRBV7-7 and TRBJ2-2 provide the parts outside the CDR3, is GAGVSQSPRYKVTKRGQDVTLRCDPISSHATLYWYQQALGQGPEFLTYFNYEAQPDKSGLPSDRFSAERPEGSISTLTIQRTEQRDSAMYRCASSLRGSGGELFFGEGSRLTVL.

This chain connects TRBV12-3 or TRBV12-4 to TRBJ2-2; perhaps TRBD2 as D (5 bases). The CDR3 contains 15 residues. V lost 8 bases and J 5 bases, leaving 18 bases between the germline ends. The DNA of the CDR3 is TGTGCCAGCTCCCCTCGGGAAGGGCTAACCGGGGAGCTGTTTTTT. This gives the protein CASSPREGLTGELFF.

The chain uses TRBV6-6 and TRBJ2-3; 7 bases line up with TRBD1. The CDR3 totals 15 residues. The V gene end was trimmed by 6 bases and the J gene end by 4 bases; junction bases not matched to a gene: 10. CDR1 is MNHNY, CDR2 SVGAGI, per germline (reference sequence). This chain's CDR3 is CASRRQGGSPDTQYF. The CDR3, as DNA: TGTGCCAGCAGACGACAGGGTGGGAGTCCAGATACGCAGTATTTT.

This clonotype was observed a few times. The chain recombines TRBV4-3 with TRBJ2-1; weak D call: TRBD2 (6 bases). The V gene's germline CDR1 is LGHNA and CDR2 YSLEER. V was cut by 1 base and J by 0 bases, with 10 bases left in between. The CDR3 extends over 16 amino acids. CDR3 coding DNA: TGCGCCAGCAGCCAAGGTGGGAGGAGCTCCTACAATGAGCAGTTCTTC. Its translation: CASSQGGRSSYNEQFF.

J is TRBJ2-5 and V is TRBV5-1; the D gene could be TRBD1 or TRBD2 (5 bases each). Per the germline V gene, CDR1 is SGHRS and CDR2 is YFSETQ. Trimming cost V 4 bases and J 2 bases, with 12 bases left between them. This CDR3 has 14 residues. The CDR3 DNA follows: TGCGCCAGCAGCCCGGGGACGCCTCAAGAGACCCAGTACTTC. It specifies CASSPGTPQETQYF.

CDR3: CASSQENTGWDYGYTF. The CDR3 DNA is TGCGCCAGCAGCCAAGAAAATACAGGGTGGGACTATGGCTACACCTTC. The chain has TRBV4-3 and TRBJ1-2; D possibly corresponds to TRBD1 (6 bases). CDR3 length equals 16 residues. Germline V gives CDR1 LGHNA, CDR2 YSLEER. Trimming took off 0 bases at V and 3 bases at J, with 14 bases between the two ends.

The sample holds a few counts of this clonotype. The chain couples TRBV18 to TRBJ2-7, with 7 bases that match TRBD1. The CDR3 is 14 amino acids. CDR1 and CDR2 from the germline V gene are KGHSH and LQKENI. With V trimmed by 3 bases and J by 3 bases, 5 bases remained unmatched. The CDR3 sequence is CASSPGTEVYEQYF. CDR3 bases: TGTGCCAGCTCACCCGGGACAGAAGTCTACGAGCAGTACTTC.

V is TRBV12-3 or TRBV12-4 and J is TRBJ2-1; D gene uncertain. This CDR3 contains 13 residues. V was pared by 4 bases and J by 5 bases, with 9 bases between. CDR3 region: CASSSRANNEQFF. As DNA, the CDR3 is TGTGCCAGCAGTTCCCGGGCTAACAATGAGCAGTTCTTC.